This T cell receptor (beta chain) is drawn from a study of cytomegalovirus exposure and HLA in healthy donors (dated by TCRdb to the late 2010s). Regarding the research as a whole: According to an earlier analysis of 550 to 700 of the donors, roughly 180 million T cells yielded 90 million to 140 million unique TCR beta sequences and around 280 Gb of sequence data. To study patterns of TCR occurrence, a later analysis re-analyzed previously published TCR beta repertoires from 666 donors and added high-resolution HLA genotyping. Of the 350 to 450 genotyped donors, approximately 80% were placed in the genetic ancestry cluster associated with self-reported Caucasian donors. All discovery cohort repertoires had been generated on a single sequencing platform. Approximately 300 gigabases of sequencing data and 70 million to 95 million unique TCR sequences made up an early release that covered about 640 HLA-typed donors. To decide whether each TCR beta V gene segment behaved as functional or pseudogenic, an earlier analysis of 587 of the donors relied on high-throughput TCR beta sequencing. In addition to the first cohort of about 650 subjects, a separate validation cohort of 130 or so different subjects was used. Because of strong linkage in the cohort, a handful of DR-DQ haplotypes were treated as single units for association and clustering. Class I and class II HLA loci were covered by the typing at four-digit resolution. On average, about 200,000 unique TCR beta nucleotide sequences were sequenced per donor among some 430 genotyped donors of the cohort, with around 19% of those sequences being non-productive. Genome-wide SNP genotypes for about 55% of the 666 donors were used in a later genetic analysis, which treated that subset as a discovery cohort. The aim of the study was to test whether cataloging public T cell receptors could identify signatures of past pathogen exposure. To predict cytomegalovirus infection status, the study brought together high-throughput TCR immunosequencing, statistical association of individual TCRs with disease status, and machine learning. Donor age, sex, ethnicity and CMV serostatus were compiled alongside the repertoire data. The study profiled the T cell repertoires of about 640 subjects by immunosequencing and related them to cytomegalovirus serostatus. The number of typed donors differed by locus: roughly 629-630 for A, B, C, DRB1 and DQB1; some 500 for DQA1; 606 for DPA1; and some 430 for DPB1. Rather than using new phenotypic data, the later analysis identified candidate immune exposures from TCR beta sequences and from how often those sequences occurred across donors.

Libraries were built with the immunoSEQ multiplex PCR assay. For the multiplex PCR, a mixture combining 60 forward primers for TCR Vbeta segments and 13 reverse primers for TCR Jbeta segments was used. The CDR3 region of rearranged TCR beta genes was amplified from genomic DNA by a multiplex PCR assay. The amplified TCR beta libraries were sequenced on the Illumina HiSeq System as 87-base-pair reads. On the study's bioinformatics: A later analysis tallied some 79 million unique TCR beta chains across the 666 repertoires, and about 12 million of those chains were shared by two or more donors. A nearest-neighbor algorithm error-corrected the raw reads and collapsed the reads into unique sequences, merging closely related sequences to remove PCR and sequencing errors. Alignment of CDR3 sequences to IMGT reference sequences was used to assign V, D and J gene segments. For a sequence to be retained, a match of at least six nucleotides to both a V gene segment and a J gene segment was required. Rearrangements were classified as productive when the CDR3 lacked stop codons and remained in frame with V and J, and all other rearrangements were classified as non-productive. Following IMGT convention, CDR3 was defined as the stretch from the second conserved V-encoded cysteine up to the conserved J-encoded phenylalanine. In an earlier analysis of more than 550 of the donors, sequences lacking an unambiguous match to a single V gene segment were excluded. In an earlier analysis of some 590 of the donors, a V segment was called functional when productive rearrangements were above 56.7%, and segregating when the standard deviation between donors exceeded 5%. A statistical classification framework was developed to diagnose cytomegalovirus status using the catalog of TCR beta chain sequences. A later analysis assigned V and J genes by comparing TCR nucleotide sequences with IMGT/GENE-DB human TR gene sequences. In a later analysis, CDR3 sequences and most-parsimonious VDJ recombination scenarios were assigned using the TCRdist pipeline. A later analysis defined each TCR beta chain by its CDR3 amino acid sequence plus V-gene family, and excluded reads lacking a unique V-gene family. As a way to deal with suspected cross-contamination and a sequencing artifact, a later analysis dropped under 600 nucleotide sequences that were highly shared and had low generation probability. In a later analysis, a clonal expansion index for each public chain was calculated from normalized within-repertoire ranks of inferred template counts. In a later analysis, generation probabilities were computed using a VDJ recombination model fitted to out-of-frame rearrangements, and the results were checked against IGoR. A later analysis scored TCR-TCR, TCR-HLA and TCR-CMV co-occurrence with hypergeometric tests, applying a repertoire-size bias correction to TCR pairs. False discovery rates were estimated in a later analysis by permuting HLA or CMV assignments 20 times. A later analysis grouped co-occurring TCRs with DBSCAN, adding TCRdist sequence similarity when clustering within HLA-allele-positive subsets. For co-occurrence clustering, repertoires with fewer than 30,000 or more than 120,000 public chains were excluded, along with about five repertoires with anomalous nucleotide sharing. The clones in this table, taken by TCRdb from immuneACCESS, are in-frame only. Not every clone is retained; where verified, under half of the shortfall comes from an unresolved V gene, and the cause of the rest is unknown. V and J calls plus clone size are reproduced from that table; the DNA served to infer D and trimming. This sample is represented by some 48,000 clones; 80% of them were singletons. Of the sample, 8.1% falls within the top ten clones.

CDR1 and CDR2 (MNHEY, SMNVEV) derive from the germline V gene (reference sequence). The CDR3 starts with the cysteine, ends with the phenylalanine, and has 15 residues. CDR3 DNA is the only sequence kept; it has 45 bases, read in frame from the first base. Trimmed from V: 3 bases; trimmed from J: 2 bases; junction bases lacking a gene match: 3. In the case of this clone: Its target antigen remains unknown. No per-base quality is available; no much larger clone lies one base away.

In total, 666 healthy bone marrow donors made up the cohort. At the time of sampling, all cohort members were nominally healthy, though unrecorded immune exposures were likely present. The donor tested CMV seropositive, placing the donor among the 289 seropositive members of the cohort. A peripheral blood sample was collected from each donor, and TCR beta sequencing was performed on peripheral blood mononuclear cells. The Qiagen DNeasy Blood Extraction Kit was used to extract genomic DNA from the blood cell samples. What the study reported, not specific to this receptor: Several of the top co-occurrence clusters appeared to be linked to parvovirus B19, influenza, CMV and Epstein-Barr virus, according to a later analysis. Most TCR sequences were seen in very few donors, while some public TCRs were found in many individuals. A later genetic analysis associated a missense DCLRE1C variant with V-gene and J-gene trimming of TCR beta chains, and an independent cohort replicated the association. A later analysis found that HLA-associated TCR beta chains were more clonally expanded and had lower generation probabilities than equally common non-associated chains. Cytomegalovirus status was reported to be diagnosed by the classifier with high specificity and sensitivity in both the original and validation cohorts. Linkage disequilibrium might explain the correlated functional status among segregating V segments, but an unknown experimental factor could not be ruled out. A later genetic analysis reported fewer N-insertions in productive TCRs among donors in an Asian-associated ancestry cluster than the approximately 670-donor mean. Some IMGT-functional V segments, including TRBV6-2 and TRBV6-3, could not be distinguished by the 87-base-pair reads and were therefore excluded. The sequencing pipeline was judged likely to have produced a cluster of highly shared sequence variants as a technical artifact. Roughly uniform sequencing depth across donors was assumed in presence/absence analyses, although this assumption may not hold. In vitro tests confirmed that a few of the cytomegalovirus-associated TCR beta chains recognize cytomegalovirus antigens. This cohort had only TCR beta chains sequenced, and the lack of alpha or paired-chain data limited which features could be detected. It was suggested by the authors that the approach could potentially be generalized to other disease states and immunological phenotypes. CMV serostatus was the only immune exposure information available for the cohort. The study listed 150 to 200 TCR beta chains as associated with cytomegalovirus. In an earlier analysis of approximately 590 of the donors, most TCR beta V segments appeared in productive rearrangements about 90% or about 30% of the time, broadly matching IMGT annotations. Strong co-occurrence of HLA alleles, especially DR and DQ, made assigning TCR associations to individual alleles difficult. A later analysis found that TCR association rates varied across HLA loci, with DRB1 alleles showing the most associated TCRs and HLA-C alleles the fewest. At a false discovery rate of 0.05, a later analysis linked about 16,000 TCR beta sequences to specific HLA alleles. Because HLA typing was unavailable for some donors at each locus, only the typed subset was used in association tests. In a later analysis, most CMV-associated TCR beta chains were found to appear HLA-restricted, with HLA associations seemingly driven largely by CMV exposure. A further reported finding was that TCR beta sequences accurately predicted the HLA-A and HLA-B alleles for most subjects in the first cohort. Because counts were too low, more than 15 rarely observed V segments, including chromosome 9 orphons, were excluded from the earlier analysis of 587 of the donors.

This chain is built from TRBV27 and TRBJ2-7, and TRBD2 aligns with 11 junction nucleotides. Source material: PBMCs. The sequence was obtained from a man aged 25 to 40 in good health and CMV-seropositive. The CDR3 sequence is CASSFTSGGTYEQYF. The nucleotide sequence reads as follows: TGTGCCAGCAGTTTCACTAGCGGGGGAACCTACGAGCAGTACTTC.